These 21 T cell receptor beta chains were sequenced from one sample in a study of T cell changes during pregnancy in multiple sclerosis. Measured with immunoSEQ multiplex PCR; TCRdb has only the in-frame clones, and not every one. The sample lists around 52,000 clones, over 80% seen once, with about 0.15% in the top ten. This specimen consisted of CD4+ T cells from peripheral blood mononuclear cells, obtained after pregnancy. Receptors originate from a female donor in good health, enrolled as a control in a pregnancy study.

J is TRBJ1-2 and V is TRBV9; D unresolved. Germline CDR1 and CDR2: SGDLS and YYNGEE. This CDR3 region has 16 residues. Trimming stripped 6 bases from V and 7 bases from J, with 25 bases between. The CDR3 DNA sequence: TGTGCCAGCACTGCGACCCCCTCAGGAGGCAGTCTTGGCTACACCTTC. Translating it yields CASTATPSGGSLGYTF. Based on the CDR3 plus reference TRBV9 and TRBJ1-2, the full variable domain is DSGVTQTPKHLITATGQRVTLRCSPRSGDLSVYWYQQSLDQGLQFLIQYYNGEERAKGNILERFSAQQFPDLHSELNLSSLELGDSALYFCASTATPSGGSLGYTFGSGTRLTVV.

The chain joins TRBV19 to TRBJ2-5, with 9 bases lining up with TRBD1. The CDR3 consists of 14 residues. The germline V gene encodes CDR1 LNHDA and CDR2 SQIVND (reference sequence). V lost 4 bases, J lost 4 bases, and 4 bases stayed unmatched. This chain's CDR3 is CASSKQGAGETQYF. CDR3 nucleotides: TGTGCCAGTAGTAAACAGGGGGCCGGAGAGACCCAGTACTTC. Full variable domain (rest looked up from reference TRBV19 and TRBJ2-5): DGGITQSPKYLFRKEGQNVTLSCEQNLNHDAMYWYRQDPGQGLRLIYYSQIVNDFQKGDIAEGYSVSREKKESFPLTVTSAQKNPTAFYLCASSKQGAGETQYFGPGTRLLVL.

The chain is built from TRBV7-2 and TRBJ2-3; D not resolved. Per the germline V gene, CDR1 is SGHTA and CDR2 is FQGNSA. V was trimmed by 5 bases and J by 6 bases, leaving 9 bases between them. This CDR3 has 12 residues. The CDR3 spells CASSIGLDTQYF. The CDR3 nucleotides are TGTGCCAGCAGCATCGGTTTGGATACGCAGTATTTT.

The chain carries TRBV6-6 and TRBJ2-1, with TRBD2 matching 8 bases. The CDR3 spans 15 residues. CDR1 MNHNY and CDR2 SVGAGI come from the germline V gene (reference sequence). The trim removed 8 bases at V and 5 bases at J, leaving 11 bases unmatched. Here the CDR3 DNA reads TGTGCCAGCGGGGGCCGACTAGCGAAACACAATGAGCAGTTCTTC. As protein: CASGGRLAKHNEQFF.

V and J are TRBV5-1 and TRBJ2-1, with 13 positions matching TRBD2. Germline CDR1 and CDR2: SGHRS and YFSETQ. The CDR3 extends over 14 amino acids. V was clipped by 4 bases and J by 9 bases; unmatched bases: 4. The CDR3 here is CASSPWTSGGEQFF. The CDR3 DNA is TGCGCCAGCAGCCCCTGGACTAGCGGGGGTGAGCAGTTCTTC.

The chain is built from TRBV11-3 and TRBJ2-1; 11 bases agree with TRBD2. Germline V gives CDR1 SGHNT, CDR2 YENEEA. The J segment lost 8 bases and the V segment lost 5 bases, leaving 11 bases of the junction unmatched. The CDR3 contains 16 residues. The CDR3 spells CASSHLLAGGPHEQFF. CDR3 in DNA: TGTGCCAGCAGCCACCTCTTAGCGGGGGGGCCTCATGAGCAGTTCTTC.

The CDR3 sequence is CASSGARNTGELFF. Written as DNA, the CDR3 is TGCGCCAGCAGCGGGGCAAGGAACACCGGGGAGCTGTTTTTT. The V and J genes are TRBV5-1 and TRBJ2-2, with D possibly TRBD1 on 5 matching bases. The CDR3 is made up of 14 amino acids. CDR1 and CDR2 (germline): SGHRS, YFSETQ. V shed 4 bases and J shed 1 base, with 8 bases lying between them.

The rearrangement links TRBV7-6 to TRBJ2-1; 7 nucleotides agree with TRBD2. The germline gives CDR1 SGHVS, CDR2 FNYEAQ. V lost 1 base, J lost 6 bases, and 9 bases stayed unmatched. The CDR3 covers 16 residues. The CDR3 is CASSLGRGVRGNEQFF. The DNA for the CDR3 is TGTGCCAGCAGCTTAGGTCGGGGGGTCCGGGGCAATGAGCAGTTCTTC.

The chain carries TRBV15 and TRBJ1-6; D remains ambiguous. Between the trimmed V and J ends, which lost 2 bases and 8 bases, there was a span of 7 bases. The CDR3 sequence is 13 residues long. Germline V gene data show CDR1 as LNHNV and CDR2 as YYDKDF (reference sequence). The CDR3 region is CATSRYADSPLHF. The CDR3 bases are TGTGCCACCAGCAGATACGCGGATTCACCCCTCCACTTT.

The rearrangement links TRBV14 to TRBJ1-1, with TRBD1 identical over 7 bases. The V segment lost 4 bases and the J segment 7 bases; nucleotides outside the gene matches: 12. In germline, CDR1 is SGHDN, CDR2 FVKESK. The CDR3 has 15 residues. CDR3 bases: TGTGCCAGCAGCCCTTGGACAGGAAAGAAGGGTGAAGCTTTCTTT. Translation: CASSPWTGKKGEAFF.

This rearrangement joins TRBV30 to TRBJ1-5; TRBD1 is a possible D gene (5 bases). There are 13 residues in the CDR3. Germline loops: CDR1 GTSNPN, CDR2 SVGIG (reference sequence). The V gene lost 5 bases and the J gene lost 8 bases, with 16 bases spanning the gap. The CDR3 sequence is CAWGLGGDKPQHF. CDR3 DNA: TGTGCCTGGGGACTGGGGGGAGACAAGCCCCAGCATTTT.

The chain employs TRBV29-1 and TRBJ2-5; no reliable D call. Germline V gene data show CDR1 as SQVTM and CDR2 as ANQGSEA. Trimming cost V 1 base and J 5 bases, with 8 bases left between them. The length of the CDR3 is 12 residues. The CDR3 sequence: CSVEVRLETQYF. CDR3 DNA sequence: TGCAGCGTTGAAGTCCGACTGGAGACCCAGTACTTC.

The CDR3 DNA is TGCGCCAGCAGCACTGACCAGGGGAACACCATATATTTT. Encoded protein: CASSTDQGNTIYF. The chain uses TRBV5-1 and TRBJ1-3, with D possibly being TRBD1 (6 bases). CDR1 SGHRS and CDR2 YFSETQ come from the germline V gene. The CDR3 loop spans 13 amino acids. Trimming removed 4 bases from V and 7 bases from J, with 12 bases in between.

This chain connects TRBV6-6 to TRBJ2-7, with D perhaps TRBD2 (6 bases). Trimming left V 2 bases short and J 0 bases short, with 14 bases between. The CDR3 runs 16 residues. Germline V gene lookup returns CDR1 MNHNY and CDR2 SVGAGI (reference sequence). The CDR3 loop reads CASSYPEGKSSYEQYF. For the CDR3, the DNA is TGTGCCAGCAGTTACCCGGAGGGGAAAAGCTCCTACGAGCAGTACTTC.

The rearrangement uses TRBV6-1 and TRBJ2-5; D possibly corresponds to TRBD2 (6 bases). The V and J ends lost 6 bases and 2 bases respectively, with 13 bases between them. Per the germline V gene, CDR1 is MNHNS and CDR2 is SASEGT. The CDR3 sequence is 14 residues long. The chain's CDR3 is CASSKGREQETQYF. The CDR3 DNA reads as TGTGCCAGCAGCAAGGGGCGGGAACAAGAGACCCAGTACTTC.

The chain is built from TRBV30 and TRBJ1-2; TRBD1 aligns across 8 bases. The CDR3 is 14 amino acids. Germline V gives CDR1 GTSNPN, CDR2 SVGIG (reference sequence). The ends lost 2 bases at V and 4 bases at J; junction bases unmatched: 6. CDR3 amino acids: CAWSPLTGGYGYTF. The DNA for the CDR3 is TGTGCCTGGAGTCCCCTCACAGGGGGCTATGGCTACACCTTC.

This chain links TRBV2 with TRBJ1-1; TRBD1 aligns across 8 bases. The trim removed 7 bases at V and 6 bases at J, leaving 4 bases unmatched. Germline values: CDR1 SNHLY, CDR2 FYNNEI. This CDR3 contains 12 residues. CDR3 amino acids: CASKRQGPEAFF. In DNA form, the CDR3 reads TGTGCCAGCAAGAGACAGGGGCCTGAAGCTTTCTTT.

The chain is built from TRBV7-9 and TRBJ1-3, with D possibly being TRBD1 (5 bases). Germline V gene lookup returns CDR1 SEHNR and CDR2 FQNEAQ (reference sequence). V dropped 1 base and J dropped 4 bases, with 11 bases sitting between them. The CDR3 length is 15 residues. The CDR3: CASSLDGGYGNTIYF. The CDR3 bases are TGTGCCAGCAGCTTAGACGGGGGGTACGGAAACACCATATATTTT.

This rearrangement joins TRBV19 to TRBJ2-5; TRBD2 aligns across 7 bases. The CDR3 loop spans 14 amino acids. J gave up 2 bases and V 10 bases, and 10 bases lay outside the gene matches. CDR1 and CDR2 (germline): LNHDA, SQIVND (reference sequence). CDR3 in amino acids: CATRGGAAQETQYF. The CDR3 DNA reads as TGTGCCACCCGGGGAGGGGCCGCACAAGAGACCCAGTACTTC.

This clone was found once. The J gene is TRBJ2-1, the V gene TRBV7-2; TRBD2 is a possible D gene (6 bases). Trimming pared 6 bases from V and 7 bases from J, leaving 19 bases between. The germline V gene has CDR1 SGHTA and CDR2 FQGNSA. The CDR3 covers 15 residues. The CDR3, as DNA: TGTGCCAGCAGGGAAGTTCTCCGGGGGTTTAATGAGCAGTTCTTC. It translates to CASREVLRGFNEQFF.

This chain uses TRBV18 with TRBJ1-1; the match to TRBD1 covers 7 bases. The CDR3 consists of 14 residues. V shed 4 bases and J 4 bases; nucleotides not matched to a gene: 6. Germline assignment: CDR1 KGHSH and CDR2 LQKENI. In nucleotides, the CDR3 is TGTGCCAGCTCACTCCGAGGGGGCGGCACTGAAGCTTTCTTT. This sequence encodes CASSLRGGGTEAFF.